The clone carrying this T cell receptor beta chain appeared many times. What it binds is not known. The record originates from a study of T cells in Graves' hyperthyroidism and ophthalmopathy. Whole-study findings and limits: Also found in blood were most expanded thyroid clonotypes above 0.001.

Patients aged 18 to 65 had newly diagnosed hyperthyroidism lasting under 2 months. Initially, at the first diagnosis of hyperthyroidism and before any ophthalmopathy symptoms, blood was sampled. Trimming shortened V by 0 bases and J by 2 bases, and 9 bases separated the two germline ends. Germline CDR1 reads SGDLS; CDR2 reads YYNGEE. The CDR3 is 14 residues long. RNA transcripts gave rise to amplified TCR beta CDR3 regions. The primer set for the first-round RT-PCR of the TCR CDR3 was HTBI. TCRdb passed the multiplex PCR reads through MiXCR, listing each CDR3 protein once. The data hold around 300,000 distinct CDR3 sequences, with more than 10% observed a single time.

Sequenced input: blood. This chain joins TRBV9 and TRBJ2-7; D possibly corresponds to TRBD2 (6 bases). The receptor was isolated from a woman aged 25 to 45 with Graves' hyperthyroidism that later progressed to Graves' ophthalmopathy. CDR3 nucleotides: TGTGCCAGCAGCGTAGAGGAGGGAGCCTACGAGCAGTACTTC. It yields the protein CASSVEEGAYEQYF.